This T cell receptor (beta chain) emerged from a study of T-cell reconstitution after alpha-beta-depleted transplantation in children. This CDR3 is built from 15 residues. V dropped 0 bases and J dropped 0 bases, with 8 bases sitting between them. Germline CDR1 reads SGHDN; CDR2 reads FVKESK. Molecular barcoding with unique molecular identifiers was used for the TCRbeta library. In TCRdb, the PCR reads were re-called with MiXCR into one record per CDR3 protein. The sample lists around 960,000 distinct CDR3 sequences, about 29% occurring once. Sequenced here: PBMCs, mostly from graft donor cells, sampled 360 days after TCRalphabeta/CD19-depleted stem cell transplant. The TCR originated in a boy younger than two who had a stem cell transplant for SCID, so the T cells may come from the graft donor. The J gene is TRBJ1-1, the V gene TRBV14, with unresolved D. This CDR3 reads CASSQDAYMNTEAFF. The DNA for the CDR3 is TGTGCCAGCAGCCAAGATGCATACATGAACACTGAAGCTTTCTTT.